This T cell receptor beta chain was identified in a study of Ad26.COV2.S vaccination and SARS-CoV-2 variants (dated by TCRdb to about 2021). Notes on the research overall: Donors in the vaccine arm were drawn from COV1001, a phase I-IIa trial of Ad26.COV2.S in healthy adults that was multicentre, randomized, double-blind and placebo-controlled. Ad26.COV2.S was administered intramuscularly at a dose of 5x10^10 or 1x10^11 viral particles, either as one shot or as two shots given 56 days apart. Sequencing of the TCRbeta repertoire served to evaluate the specificity and breadth of SARS-CoV-2-reactive T cell receptors following Ad26.COV2.S vaccination. The TCR-sequenced set comprised approximately 32 samples: 19 Ad26.COV2.S vaccine recipients, 5 placebo recipients and 8 SARS-CoV-2 convalescent individuals. Participants in the trial were split at random into five groups of five each, receiving low-dose or high-dose Ad26.COV2.S once or twice, or else placebo on both occasions. Blinding of investigators to trial group allocation was maintained during experiments and outcome assessment.

As regards this clone: Its antigen is still unknown. The sample holds no much larger clone one base away, and base qualities are not on file.

Read against the paper, the sample's treatment or condition label means: around 19 received Ad26.COV2.S at low or high dose, single or two shots; 5 received placebo; per-sample allocation not given. Repertoires of vaccine and placebo recipients were sequenced from samples collected on day 63 after the first injection. Cohort 1b enrolled 25 or so adults aged 18-55 years at a single site in Boston, USA, between 29 July and 7 August 2020. Ad26.COV2.S was a replication-incompetent adenovirus type 26 vector that expressed a prefusion-stabilized SARS-CoV-2 spike protein derived from the original Wuhan strain. The research as a whole found: The study was not powered for comparison of responses between vaccine doses or regimens. After vaccination, substantial breadth of spike-specific CD8+ and CD4+ T cell responses was reported. Ad26.COV2.S recipients had higher spike-specific TCR breadth than placebo recipients (P = 0.0014). Comparable non-spike TCR breadth was observed between vaccine and placebo recipients, consistent with only spike being contained in the vaccine. According to the authors, total T cell responses may have been underestimated by the TCR breadth and depth analyses.

The immunoSEQ Assay was used to sequence TCRbeta CDR3 regions. After extraction, genomic DNA underwent amplification by bias-controlled multiplex PCR, followed by high-throughput sequencing. In the authors' own workflow: To quantify the absolute abundance of every unique TCRbeta CDR3 region, sequences were collapsed and filtered. Usable DNA was measured by amplifying reference genes present in all nucleated cells, and TCRbeta template counts were normalized to that usable DNA to estimate T cell fraction. Repertoire TCRs were annotated as SARS-CoV-2-specific by exact matching of V gene, CDR3 amino acid sequence and J gene to a known reactive TCR set. The reference SARS-CoV-2 TCR set came from MIRA and was filtered for enrichment in COVID-19-positive ImmuneCODE repertoires, removing public or cross-reactive TCRs. Using the MIRA antigens, annotated TCRs were further analysed by specific ORF or by position within an ORF. Breadth was defined as the number of annotated unique rearrangements divided by the total number of unique productive rearrangements, and depth was defined as the summed frequency of the annotated unique rearrangements. Group comparisons of TCR breadth used two-sided Wilcoxon rank-sum tests. TCRdb obtained this table from immuneACCESS and retained in-frame rearrangements with V and J assigned. These tables miss some clones; where compared with another copy, unresolved V genes account for less than half of the shortfall, and the remainder is unexplained. That table is the source of V, J and clone size, and D and trimming were worked out from the DNA. The sample records about 420,000 clones, approximately 88% of which are singletons. 3.6% of the sample goes to the ten largest clones.

The CDR3 spans 13 residues, from the cysteine through the phenylalanine. The only DNA kept is the CDR3, 39 bases in frame from the first base. Between the V and J ends, shortened by 9 bases and 1 base respectively, the junction contains 12 bases. CDR1 and CDR2, looked up from the germline V gene (reference sequence), are LNHDA and SQIVND. The clonotype originates from a person between 18 and 60 years old who received the Ad26.COV2.S COVID-19 vaccine or a placebo. The rearrangement joined TRBV19 to TRBJ1-1; no D gene is confidently identified. The sample consisted of peripheral blood, taken in a trial of Ad26.COV2.S vaccine versus placebo. In nucleotide form, the sequence is TGTGCCAGCGGGCTCTGGGAGAACACTGAAGCTTTCTTT. Translated, it gives CASGLWENTEAFF.